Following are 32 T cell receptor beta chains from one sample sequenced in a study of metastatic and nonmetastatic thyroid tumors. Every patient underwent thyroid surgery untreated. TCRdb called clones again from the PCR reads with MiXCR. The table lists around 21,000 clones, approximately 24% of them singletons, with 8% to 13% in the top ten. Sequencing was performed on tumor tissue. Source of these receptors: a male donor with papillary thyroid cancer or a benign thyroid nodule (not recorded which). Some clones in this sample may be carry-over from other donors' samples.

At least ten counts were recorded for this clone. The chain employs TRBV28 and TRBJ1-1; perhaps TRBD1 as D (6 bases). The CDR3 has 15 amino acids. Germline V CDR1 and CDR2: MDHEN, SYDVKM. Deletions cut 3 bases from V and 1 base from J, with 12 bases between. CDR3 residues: CASSFRQAKNTEAFF. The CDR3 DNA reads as TGTGCCAGCAGTTTTAGACAGGCTAAGAACACTGAAGCTTTCTTT.

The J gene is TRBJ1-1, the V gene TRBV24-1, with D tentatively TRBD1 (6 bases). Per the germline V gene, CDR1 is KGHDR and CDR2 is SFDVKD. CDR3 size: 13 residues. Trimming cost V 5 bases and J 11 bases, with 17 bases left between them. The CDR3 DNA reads TGTGCCACCAGTGGAACAGTGGGGGCGCCTGCTTTCTTT. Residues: CATSGTVGAPAFF.

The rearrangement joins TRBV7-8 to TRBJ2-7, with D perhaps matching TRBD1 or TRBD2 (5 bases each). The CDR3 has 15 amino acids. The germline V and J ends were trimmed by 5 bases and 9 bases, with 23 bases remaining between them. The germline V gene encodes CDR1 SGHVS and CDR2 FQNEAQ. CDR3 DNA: TGTGCCAGCAGCGAGCCGGGACGGACGAACTTGGCGCAGTACTTC. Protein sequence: CASSEPGRTNLAQYF.

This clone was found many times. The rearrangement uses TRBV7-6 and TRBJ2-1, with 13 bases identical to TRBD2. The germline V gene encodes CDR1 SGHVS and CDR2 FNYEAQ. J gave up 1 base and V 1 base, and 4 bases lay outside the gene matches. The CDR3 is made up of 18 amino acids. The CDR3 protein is CASSLGLTSGRSYNEQFF. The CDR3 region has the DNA TGTGCCAGCAGCTTAGGTTTGACTAGCGGGAGGTCCTACAATGAGCAGTTCTTC.

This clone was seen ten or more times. The CDR3 spells CASSPSSGNTQYF. CDR3 DNA: TGTGCCAGCAGCCCCTCTAGCGGGAATACGCAGTATTTT. The chain recombines TRBV3-1 with TRBJ2-3; 9 positions agree with TRBD2. V shed 4 bases and J 7 bases; nucleotides not matched to a gene: 3. The germline V gene has CDR1 LGHDT and CDR2 YNNKEL (reference sequence). CDR3 size: 13 residues.

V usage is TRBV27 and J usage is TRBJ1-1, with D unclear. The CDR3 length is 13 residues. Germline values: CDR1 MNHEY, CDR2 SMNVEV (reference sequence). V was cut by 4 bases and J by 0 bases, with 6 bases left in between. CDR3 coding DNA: TGTGCCAGCAGTTCTCGGCTGAACACTGAAGCTTTCTTT. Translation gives CASSSRLNTEAFF.

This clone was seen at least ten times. CDR3 in amino acids: CASSLSDAPGEKLFF. The CDR3 region has the DNA TGTGCCAGCTCACTATCCGACGCCCCGGGGGAAAAACTGTTTTTT. V usage is TRBV18 and J usage is TRBJ1-4, with D hard to call. Trimming left V 4 bases short and J 8 bases short, with 17 bases between. The V gene's germline CDR1 is KGHSH and CDR2 LQKENI. The CDR3 runs 15 residues. The full variable domain, its missing parts supplied by reference TRBV18 and TRBJ1-4, is NAGVMQNPRHLVRRRGQEARLRCSPMKGHSHVYWYRQLPEEGLKFMVYLQKENIIDESGMPKERFSAEFPKEGPSILRIQQVVRGDSAAYFCASSLSDAPGEKLFFGSGTQLSVL.

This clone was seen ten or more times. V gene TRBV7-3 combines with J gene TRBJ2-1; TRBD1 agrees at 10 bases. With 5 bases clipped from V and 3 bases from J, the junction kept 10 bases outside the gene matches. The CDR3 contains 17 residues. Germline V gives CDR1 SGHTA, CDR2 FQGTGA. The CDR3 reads CASSLGDRGSYYNEQFF. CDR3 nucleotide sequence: TGTGCCAGCAGCCTCGGGGACAGGGGCTCCTACTACAATGAGCAGTTCTTC.

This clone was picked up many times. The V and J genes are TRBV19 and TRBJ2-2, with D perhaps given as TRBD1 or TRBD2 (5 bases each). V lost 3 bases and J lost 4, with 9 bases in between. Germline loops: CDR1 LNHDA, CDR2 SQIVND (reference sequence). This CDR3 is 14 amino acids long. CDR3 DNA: TGTGCCAGTAGTATCAGGGCGGGCACCGGGGAGCTGTTTTTT. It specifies CASSIRAGTGELFF.

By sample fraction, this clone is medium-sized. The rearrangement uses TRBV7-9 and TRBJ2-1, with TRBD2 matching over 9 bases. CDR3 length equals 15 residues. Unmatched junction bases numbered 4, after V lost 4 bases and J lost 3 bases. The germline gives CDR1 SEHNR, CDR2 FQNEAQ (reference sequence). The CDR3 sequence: CASSSTSGVYNEQFF. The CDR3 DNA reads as TGTGCCAGCAGCTCGACTAGCGGAGTCTACAATGAGCAGTTCTTC.

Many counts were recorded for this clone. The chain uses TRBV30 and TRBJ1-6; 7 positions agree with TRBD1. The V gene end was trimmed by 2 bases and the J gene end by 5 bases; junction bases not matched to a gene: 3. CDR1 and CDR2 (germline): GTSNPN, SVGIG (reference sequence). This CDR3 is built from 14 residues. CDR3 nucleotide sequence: TGTGCCTGGAGTTCAGGACAGGATAATTCACCCCTCCACTTT. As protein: CAWSSGQDNSPLHF.

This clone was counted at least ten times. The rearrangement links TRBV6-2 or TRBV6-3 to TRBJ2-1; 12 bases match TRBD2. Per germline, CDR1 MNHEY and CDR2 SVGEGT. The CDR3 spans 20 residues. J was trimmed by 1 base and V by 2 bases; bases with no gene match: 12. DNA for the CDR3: TGTGCCAGCAGTTACCCTACGACCGCTAGCGGGAGGGAGTCCTACAATGAGCAGTTCTTC. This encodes CASSYPTTASGRESYNEQFF.

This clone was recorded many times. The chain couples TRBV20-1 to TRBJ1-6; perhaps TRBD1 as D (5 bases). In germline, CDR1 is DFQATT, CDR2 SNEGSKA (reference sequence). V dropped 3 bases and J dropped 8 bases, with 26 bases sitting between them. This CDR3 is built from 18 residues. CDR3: CSARGLGGSAIGDSPLHF. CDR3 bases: TGCAGTGCTAGGGGCTTGGGGGGGAGTGCAATCGGAGATTCACCCCTCCACTTT.

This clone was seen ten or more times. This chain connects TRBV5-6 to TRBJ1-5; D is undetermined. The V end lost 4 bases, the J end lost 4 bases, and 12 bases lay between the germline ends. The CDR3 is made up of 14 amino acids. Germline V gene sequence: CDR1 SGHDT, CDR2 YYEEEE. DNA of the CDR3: TGTGCCAGCAGCCCTGGACTTCAAAATCAGCCCCAGCATTTT. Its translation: CASSPGLQNQPQHF.

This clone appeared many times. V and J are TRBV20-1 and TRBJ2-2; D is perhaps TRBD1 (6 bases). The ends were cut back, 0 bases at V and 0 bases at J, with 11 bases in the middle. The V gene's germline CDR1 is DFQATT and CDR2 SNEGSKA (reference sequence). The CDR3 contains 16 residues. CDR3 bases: TGCAGTGCTAGAGATCCCGGGACAACGAACACCGGGGAGCTGTTTTTT. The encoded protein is CSARDPGTTNTGELFF.

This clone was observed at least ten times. The CDR3 spells CASSGGGPYEQYF. In DNA, the CDR3 is TGTGCCAGCAGCGGGGGTGGACCCTACGAGCAGTACTTC. The rearrangement links TRBV9 to TRBJ2-7; D not resolved. CDR1 and CDR2 from the germline V gene are SGDLS and YYNGEE. The CDR3 sequence is 13 residues long. V dropped 3 bases and J dropped 2 bases, with 9 bases sitting between them.

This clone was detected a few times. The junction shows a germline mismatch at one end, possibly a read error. CDR3 nucleotides: TGTGCCATCAGTTACTCGAACACCGGGGAGCTATTTTTT. Its protein is CAISYSNTGELFF. This chain joins TRBV6-6 and TRBJ2-2; a weak D match, TRBD2 (5 bases). Germline CDR1 MNHNY, CDR2 SVGAGI (reference sequence). The CDR3 has 13 residues.

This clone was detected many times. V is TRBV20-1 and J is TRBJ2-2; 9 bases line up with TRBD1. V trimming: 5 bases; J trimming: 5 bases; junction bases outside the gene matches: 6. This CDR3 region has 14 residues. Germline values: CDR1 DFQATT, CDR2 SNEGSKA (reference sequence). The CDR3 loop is CSAPTGGNTGELFF. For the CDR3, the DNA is TGCAGTGCTCCAACAGGGGGCAATACCGGGGAGCTGTTTTTT.

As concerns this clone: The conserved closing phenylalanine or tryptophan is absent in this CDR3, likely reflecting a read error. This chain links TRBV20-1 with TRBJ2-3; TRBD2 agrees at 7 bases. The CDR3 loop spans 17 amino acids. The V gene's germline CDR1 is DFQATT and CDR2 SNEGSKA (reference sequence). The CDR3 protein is CSVRALPVAGATDTQYL. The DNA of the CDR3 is TGCAGTGTTAGAGCCCTGCCCGTAGCGGGTGCCACAGATACGCAGTATTTG.

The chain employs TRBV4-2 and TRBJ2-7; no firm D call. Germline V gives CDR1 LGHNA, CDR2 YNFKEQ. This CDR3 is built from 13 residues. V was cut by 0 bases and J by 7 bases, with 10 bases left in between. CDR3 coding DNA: TGTGCCAGCAGCCAAGATCTCGGCAGGGAGCAGTACTTC. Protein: CASSQDLGREQYF.

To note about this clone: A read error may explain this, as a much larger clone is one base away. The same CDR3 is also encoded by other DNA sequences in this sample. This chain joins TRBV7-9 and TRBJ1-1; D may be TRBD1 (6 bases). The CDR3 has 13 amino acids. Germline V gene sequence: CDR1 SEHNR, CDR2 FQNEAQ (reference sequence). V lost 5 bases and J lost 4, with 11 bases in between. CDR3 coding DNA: TGTGCCAGCAGCACGGGACAAGGCACTGAAGCTTTCTTT. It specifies CASSTGQGTEAFF.

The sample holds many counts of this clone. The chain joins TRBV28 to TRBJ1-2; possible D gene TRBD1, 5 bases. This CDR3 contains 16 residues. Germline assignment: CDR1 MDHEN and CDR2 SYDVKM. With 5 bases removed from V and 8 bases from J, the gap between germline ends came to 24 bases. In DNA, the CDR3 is TGTGCCAGCAGTACACCAGGGACCCCGGGGGGGATAGGCTACACCTTC. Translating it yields CASSTPGTPGGIGYTF.

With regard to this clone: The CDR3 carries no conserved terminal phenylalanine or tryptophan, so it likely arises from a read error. DNA of the CDR3: TGCGCCAGCAGCTTGGTCGTGGGTAGTGAGCAGTTCTGC. Translated: CASSLVVGSEQFC. The chain employs TRBV5-1 and TRBJ2-1; no definite D call. The CDR3 covers 13 residues. V lost 0 bases to trimming and J lost 9 bases, with 10 bases between them. The V gene's germline CDR1 is SGHRS and CDR2 YFSETQ.

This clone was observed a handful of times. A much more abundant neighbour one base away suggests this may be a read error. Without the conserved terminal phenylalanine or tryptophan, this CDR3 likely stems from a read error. The CDR3 DNA follows: TGCAGTGCTAGAGTCCCTAGCGGGGTCACAGATACGCAGTATCTT. Translation gives CSARVPSGVTDTQYL. V and J are TRBV20-1 and TRBJ2-3, with 9 bases aligning to TRBD2. Germline-derived CDR1 and CDR2 are DFQATT and SNEGSKA (reference sequence). Trimming took 1 base from V and 2 from J; bases not matched to a gene: 4. CDR3 length: 15 residues.

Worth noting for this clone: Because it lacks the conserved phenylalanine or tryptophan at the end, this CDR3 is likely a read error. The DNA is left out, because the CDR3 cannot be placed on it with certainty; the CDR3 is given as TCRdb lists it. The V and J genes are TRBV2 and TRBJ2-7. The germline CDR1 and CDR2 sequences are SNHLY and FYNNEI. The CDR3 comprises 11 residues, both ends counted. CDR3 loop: CASTGKAEHYL.

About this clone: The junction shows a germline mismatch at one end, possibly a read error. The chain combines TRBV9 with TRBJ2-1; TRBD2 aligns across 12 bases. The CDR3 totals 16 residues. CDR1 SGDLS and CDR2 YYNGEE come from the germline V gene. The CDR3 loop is CASSALLAGGYNEHFF. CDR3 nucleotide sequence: TGTGCCAGCAGCGCCCTACTAGCGGGAGGTTACAATGAGCATTTCTTC.

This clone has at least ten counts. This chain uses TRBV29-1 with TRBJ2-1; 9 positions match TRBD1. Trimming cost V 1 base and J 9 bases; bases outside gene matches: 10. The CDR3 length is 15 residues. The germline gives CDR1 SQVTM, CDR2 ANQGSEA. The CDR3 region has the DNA TGCAGCGTTGAAGTACCGGGACAGGGCTTGGGTGAGCAGTTCTTC. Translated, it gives CSVEVPGQGLGEQFF.

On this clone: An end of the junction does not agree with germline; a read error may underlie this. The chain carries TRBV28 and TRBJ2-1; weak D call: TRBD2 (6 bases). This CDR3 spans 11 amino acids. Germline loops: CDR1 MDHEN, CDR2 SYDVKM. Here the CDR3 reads CASTTSGRKLF. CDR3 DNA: TGTGCCAGCACCACTTCTGGGAGGAAGCTTTTC. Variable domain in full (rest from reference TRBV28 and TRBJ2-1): DVKVTQSSRYLVKRTGEKVFLECVQDMDHENMFWYRQDPGLGLRLIYFSYDVKMKEKGDIPEGYSVSREKKERFSLILESASTNQTSMYLCASTTSGRKLFGPGTRLTVL.

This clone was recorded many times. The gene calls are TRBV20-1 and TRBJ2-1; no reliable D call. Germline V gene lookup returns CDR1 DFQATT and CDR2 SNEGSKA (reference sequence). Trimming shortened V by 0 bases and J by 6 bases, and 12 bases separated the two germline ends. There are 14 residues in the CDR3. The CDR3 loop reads CSARDYKVGNEQFF. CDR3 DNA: TGCAGTGCTAGAGATTATAAGGTGGGCAATGAGCAGTTCTTC.

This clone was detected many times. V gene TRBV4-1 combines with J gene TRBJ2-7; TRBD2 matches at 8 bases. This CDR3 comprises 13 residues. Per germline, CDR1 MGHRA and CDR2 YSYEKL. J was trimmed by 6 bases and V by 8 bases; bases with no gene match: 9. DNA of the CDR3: TGCGCCAGCCGGGGGGGAGTAGCATCCGAGCAGTACTTC. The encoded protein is CASRGGVASEQYF.

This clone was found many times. CDR3 DNA sequence: TGCGCCAGCAGCCAGCTTAGGACAGGGGGCCACAATGAGCAGTTCTTC. Amino acid sequence: CASSQLRTGGHNEQFF. The V and J genes are TRBV4-3 and TRBJ2-1; 11 bases match TRBD1. The CDR3 loop spans 16 amino acids. Losses at the gene ends were 3 bases for V and 5 bases for J; bases not matched to a gene: 6. The germline gives CDR1 LGHNA, CDR2 YSLEER.

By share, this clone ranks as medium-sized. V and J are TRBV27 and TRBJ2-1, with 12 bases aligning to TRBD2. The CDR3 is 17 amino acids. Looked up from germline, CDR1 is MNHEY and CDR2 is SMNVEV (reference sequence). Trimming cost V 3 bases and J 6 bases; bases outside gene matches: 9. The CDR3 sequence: CASSFFRTSGALNEQFF. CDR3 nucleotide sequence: TGTGCCAGCAGTTTCTTCCGGACTAGCGGGGCCCTCAATGAGCAGTTCTTC.